This TCR beta chain appears in the sequencing data of a study of T cells in narcolepsy. General study findings and limits: Reportedly, autoreactive clonotypes were serially detected in patients' blood but not controls'.

Produced via immunoSEQ multiplex PCR; TCRdb's table is partial and in-frame only. Here the sample spans tens of thousands of clones, about 77% being singletons. The CDR3 is 14 amino acids. Between the trimmed V and J ends, which lost 8 bases and 3 bases, there was a span of 14 bases. Looked up from germline, CDR1 is MNHEY and CDR2 is SVGAGI. With respect to this clone: The antigen is undetermined.

This sequence originates from a human donor with narcolepsy. This chain connects TRBV6-5 to TRBJ1-5, with D possibly TRBD1 on 5 matching bases. The sample comprised CD45RA- memory CD4+ T cells from PBMCs. CDR3 sequence reads: CASSRGTTNQPQHF. For the CDR3, the DNA is TGTGCCAGCTCGCGGGGGACCACCAATCAGCCCCAGCATTTT.